This entry concerns a single T cell receptor beta chain. This CDR3 comprises 16 residues. J gave up 8 bases and V 1 base, and 9 bases lay outside the gene matches. Germline V gene lookup returns CDR1 SGHDN and CDR2 FVKESK. The data belong to a study of blood T cell repertoires in COVID-19. Study as a whole: From T cells, B-cell-depleted T cells, or PBMCs came the material, which was cDNA or gDNA.

Original processing notes: Counts of nucleated cells, estimated from reference gene primer amplification, were obtained. Generated by immunoSEQ multiplex PCR, the TCRdb table keeps only in-frame clones and is missing some. V and J calls and clone size are copied from that table; D and trimming were computed from the DNA. The sample consists of about 85,000 clones, approximately 80% of them appearing once. The chain uses TRBV14 and TRBJ1-4; the match to TRBD1 covers 8 bases. The sample was peripheral blood. The receptor was isolated from a human donor in a cohort sampled during active COVID-19. Written as DNA, the CDR3 is TGTGCCAGCAGCCAAGGGACAGGGCCCCGTGGAGAAAAACTGTTTTTT. It translates to CASSQGTGPRGEKLFF.